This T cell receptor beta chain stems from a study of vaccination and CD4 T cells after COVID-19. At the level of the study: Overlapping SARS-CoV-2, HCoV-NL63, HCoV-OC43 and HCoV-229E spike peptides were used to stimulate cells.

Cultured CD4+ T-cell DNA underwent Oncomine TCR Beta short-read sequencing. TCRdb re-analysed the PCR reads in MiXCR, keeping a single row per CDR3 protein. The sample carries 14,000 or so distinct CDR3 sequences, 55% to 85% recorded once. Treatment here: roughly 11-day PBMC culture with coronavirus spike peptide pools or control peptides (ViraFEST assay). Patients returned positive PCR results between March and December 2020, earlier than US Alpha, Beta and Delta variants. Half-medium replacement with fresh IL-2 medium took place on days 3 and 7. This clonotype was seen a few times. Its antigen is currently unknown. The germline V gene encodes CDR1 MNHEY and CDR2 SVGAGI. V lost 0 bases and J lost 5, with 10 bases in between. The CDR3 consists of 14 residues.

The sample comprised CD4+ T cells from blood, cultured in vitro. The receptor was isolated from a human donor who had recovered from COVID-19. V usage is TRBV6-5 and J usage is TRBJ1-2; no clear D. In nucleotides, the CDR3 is TGTGCCAGCAGTTACTCGGTTGTCTTATATGGCTACACCTTC. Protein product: CASSYSVVLYGYTF.